Detailed here is one TCR beta chain. This clonotype was seen more than once but under ten times. Which antigen it targets is not known. Per-base qualities were not stored, and no clone one base away is much larger. Sequenced using an Illumina HiSeq 1500. TCRdb redid the processing of the public reads, applying fastp at Q25 and MiXCR, and retained in-frame beta chains. CDR3 protein duplicates are merged, each entry listing the most common genes and DNA. This sample comprises approximately 56,000 distinct CDR3 sequences, about 19% of them detected only once. About four fifths of the sample belongs to the ten largest clones. Taken from the germline V gene, the CDR1 and CDR2 loops are SNHLY and FYNNEI. The junction shows trimming of 1 base on V and 8 bases on J, and the gene matches do not reach 7 bases of it. The CDR3, from cysteine to phenylalanine, totals 14 residues. Just CDR3 DNA is preserved here, 42 bases in frame from base 1.

This sample is part of a study of T cell repertoires in cytomegalovirus infection (dated by TCRdb to between 2018 and 2020). Context from the whole study: Alongside well-studied HLA-B-restricted epitopes, the peptide stimulations were aimed at recently identified HLA-C-restricted CMV epitopes, whose presentation resists viral immunomodulation. The HLA type of each donor mattered for the analysis, because public TCR beta signatures pointed to carriage of CMV infection along with the matching HLA type.

What the research found in general, with its limitations: In both this cohort and an independent approximately 370-donor cohort, the cumulative frequency of public TCR beta family members distinguished carriers of CMV infection plus the relevant HLA type. In the ex vivo response, HLA-C-restricted CMV-specific TCR beta clonotypes were dominant, and in two of eight donors the single most frequent clonotype came from this HLA-C-restricted group.

What the treatment or condition label conveys for this sample: in vitro stimulation with specific CMV peptide epitopes to enrich CMV-specific T cells. The chain links TRBV2 with TRBJ1-1; 7 middle bases align to TRBD1. The material sequenced was CD8+ T cells from cultured PBMCs, taken from culture after CMV antigen stimulation. This clonotype was sampled from a human donor in good health (CMV status not recorded). Some clones in this sample may be carry-over from other donors' samples. The CDR3 here reads CASSEVALDREAFF. The DNA reads as follows: TGTGCCAGCAGTGAAGTTGCCCTGGACAGGGAAGCTTTCTTT.